This record looks at one TCR beta chain sequence and its context. In the source study's methods: Amplification from reference gene primers served as the basis for estimated nucleated cell counts. TCRdb keeps only in-frame clones here, not all; method: immunoSEQ multiplex PCR. D and trimming come from the DNA, and the V and J calls and clone size come from that table. The profile covers 200,000 to 250,000 clones, with roughly 88% appearing a single time and 9.5% to 10% taken by the ten largest. This record comes from a study of blood T cell repertoires in COVID-19. The wider study: There were acute and convalescent COVID-19 samples, and they came from the United States, Italy and Spain. From T cells, B-cell-depleted T cells, or PBMCs came the material, which was cDNA or gDNA.

V gave up 5 bases and J gave up 5 bases, with 20 bases separating them. The CDR3 runs to 16 residues. Germline CDR1 is LNHNV and CDR2 is YYDKDF (reference sequence). Sequenced material: peripheral blood. This chain uses TRBV15 with TRBJ2-3; possible D gene TRBD1, 7 bases. The receptor comes from a man aged 50 to 59 with active or convalescent COVID-19. CDR3 DNA: TGTGCCACCAGCCCATCTCAGGGGGGCGGTGAAGATACGCAGTATTTT. Protein: CATSPSQGGGEDTQYF. Looking up the rest from reference TRBV15 and TRBJ2-3 gives the full variable domain: DAMVIQNPRYQVTQFGKPVTLSCSQTLNHNVMYWYQQKSSQAPKLLFHYYDKDFNNEADTPDNFQSRRPNTSFCFLDIRSPGLGDTAMYLCATSPSQGGGEDTQYFGPGTRLTVL.